This TCR beta chain is from a study of T cell repertoires in cytomegalovirus infection (dated by TCRdb to between 2018 and 2021). In terms of the full investigation: Recently identified HLA-C-restricted CMV epitopes, whose presentation resists viral immunomodulation, were targeted by peptide stimulations together with well-studied HLA-B-restricted epitopes. Donor HLA type was relevant to the analysis, because carriage of CMV infection together with the matching HLA type was indicated by public TCR beta signatures.

The sample's treatment or condition label, in plain terms: in vitro stimulation with specific CMV peptide epitopes to enrich CMV-specific T cells. Reading the germline V gene (reference sequence) gives CDR1 SEHNR and CDR2 FQNEAQ. V and J are trimmed by 5 bases and 6 bases, and the gene matches miss 5 bases of the junction. From cysteine to phenylalanine, the CDR3 is 14 amino acids long. The CDR3 DNA has 42 bases and is translated from base 1. General study outcomes and caveats: In both this cohort and an independent cohort of some 380 donors, the cumulative frequency of public TCR beta family members distinguished carriers of CMV infection plus the relevant HLA type. The ex vivo response was dominated by HLA-C-restricted CMV-specific TCR beta clonotypes, which also provided the single most frequent clonotype in two of eight donors.

This clonotype was seen only a few times. The target of this receptor is not known. No much larger clonotype is one base removed from it; base qualities were not supplied. The sequencer was an Illumina HiSeq 1500. TCRdb's own reprocessing of the public reads used fastp at Q25 and MiXCR and kept productive beta chains. Entries that share a CDR3 protein sequence are merged under the most common genes and DNA. The sample contains some 800,000 distinct CDR3 sequences, approximately 32% of them found a single time. Approximately 14% of the sample is held by the ten biggest clonotypes. The chain links TRBV7-9 with TRBJ2-1; 9 bases in the middle match TRBD2. Specimen: cultured CD8+ T cells from PBMCs, collected from culture after CMV antigen stimulation. The sequence came from a human donor in good health (CMV status not recorded). Some clones in this sample may be carry-over from other donors' samples. The CDR3 corresponds to CASSGSGGRNEQFF. The DNA sequence is as follows: TGTGCCAGCAGCGGTAGCGGGGGCCGCAATGAGCAGTTCTTC. The variable domain in full, with residues beyond the CDR3 obtained from the reference TRBV7-9 and TRBJ2-1 genes, is DTGVSQNPRHKITKRGQNVTFRCDPISEHNRLYWYRQTLGQGPEFLTYFQNEAQLEKSRLLSDRFSAERPKGSFSTLEIQRTEQGDSAMYLCASSGSGGRNEQFFGPGTRLTVL.